What follows is one T cell receptor (beta chain) and its context. Its antigen remains unidentified. The V gene's germline CDR1 is SQVTM and CDR2 ANQGSEA. The CDR3 runs to 14 residues. Trimming took 7 bases from V and 3 from J; bases not matched to a gene: 9. The data were taken from a study of T-cell reconstitution after alpha-beta-depleted transplantation in children. Study-wide points: From surviving recipient T cells and thymic progenitors came the high day-60 TCRbeta diversity observed in some patients.

Molecular barcoding with unique molecular identifiers was used for the TCRbeta library. MiXCR, applied by TCRdb to the PCR reads, yields one record per CDR3 protein. The repertoire holds around 450,000 distinct CDR3 sequences, with 43% as singletons. V is TRBV29-1 and J is TRBJ2-7, with 10 bases matching TRBD2. Sequencing used PBMCs, obtained before TCRalphabeta/CD19-depleted stem cell transplant. This receptor was identified in a girl aged 2 to 9 with aplastic anemia, due to receive a stem cell transplant. Written as DNA, the CDR3 is TGCAGCGCCGCCCTGCTAGCGGGAGACTACGAGCAGTACTTC. Amino acid sequence: CSAALLAGDYEQYF.